These T cell receptor beta chains were read from a single sample in a study of response to subunit inactivated influenza vaccine. TCRdb recomputed calls from the RT-PCR reads with MiXCR, one row per CDR3 protein. Of around 530,000 distinct CDR3 sequences in the sample, about 17% are singletons; the top ten hold 2.5% to 3.5%. The sample here was CD4+ T cells sorted from PBMCs, taken less than 25 months after vaccination. The receptors come from a man between 45 and 75 years old who received an inactivated influenza vaccine. CDR3s include the opening cysteine and the closing phenylalanine or tryptophan. The order of the fields is V gene, clone size, D gene, J gene, CDR3 protein, CDR3 DNA. A D gene is named only where the DNA matches it firmly. Clone size is stated in some rows and not others, as once, few, many or a class when expanded.

v_call: TRBV24-1
clone_size: -
d_call: TRBD1
j_call: TRBJ2-7
cdr3_aa: CATSDSRTGSYEQYF
cdr3_nt: TGTGCCACCAGTGATTCGAGGACAGGGTCCTACGAGCAGTACTTC

v_call: TRBV11-2
clone_size: -
d_call: -
j_call: TRBJ1-1
cdr3_aa: CASSLMTGSAFF
cdr3_nt: TGTGCCAGCAGCTTAATGACAGGTTCAGCTTTCTTT

v_call: TRBV20-1
clone_size: few
d_call: TRBD1
j_call: TRBJ1-2
cdr3_aa: CSARDLTGFYGYTF
cdr3_nt: TGCAGTGCTAGAGATCTGACAGGGTTCTATGGCTACACCTTC

v_call: TRBV2
clone_size: -
d_call: TRBD1
j_call: TRBJ2-7
cdr3_aa: CASRVDRASYEQYF
cdr3_nt: TGTGCCAGCAGAGTGGACAGGGCATCCTACGAGCAGTACTTC

v_call: TRBV6-2/TRBV6-3
clone_size: -
d_call: -
j_call: TRBJ2-2
cdr3_aa: CASSFLRGELFF
cdr3_nt: TGTGCCAGCAGTTTCCTCCGCGGGGAGCTGTTTTTT

v_call: TRBV5-1
clone_size: -
d_call: -
j_call: TRBJ1-1
cdr3_aa: CASSLGSRGGTEAFF
cdr3_nt: TGCGCCAGCAGCTTGGGCTCCCGGGGGGGGACTGAAGCTTTCTTT

v_call: TRBV5-6
clone_size: few
d_call: -
j_call: TRBJ2-2
cdr3_aa: CASSPLTVANTGELFF
cdr3_nt: TGTGCCAGCAGCCCCCTGACGGTAGCGAACACCGGGGAGCTGTTTTTT

v_call: TRBV19
clone_size: once
d_call: TRBD1
j_call: TRBJ1-1
cdr3_aa: CASLQGRNTEAFF
cdr3_nt: TGTGCCAGCCTACAGGGGAGGAACACTGAAGCTTTCTTT

v_call: TRBV29-1
clone_size: many
d_call: -
j_call: TRBJ2-1
cdr3_aa: CSGAGRGSYNEQFF
cdr3_nt: TGCAGCGGGGCGGGCAGGGGTTCCTACAATGAGCAGTTCTTC

v_call: TRBV6-1
clone_size: few
d_call: -
j_call: TRBJ1-2
cdr3_aa: CASSEFGRSYGYTF
cdr3_nt: TGTGCCAGCAGTGAATTCGGCAGAAGCTATGGCTACACCTTC

v_call: TRBV2
clone_size: few
d_call: -
j_call: TRBJ2-2
cdr3_aa: CASRLQDTGELFF
cdr3_nt: TGTGCCAGCAGACTGCAGGACACCGGGGAGCTGTTTTTT

v_call: TRBV20-1
clone_size: few
d_call: -
j_call: TRBJ2-5
cdr3_aa: CSARDFGRRVQETQYF
cdr3_nt: TGCAGTGCTAGAGATTTTGGGAGACGGGTCCAAGAGACCCAGTACTTC

v_call: TRBV14
clone_size: few
d_call: -
j_call: TRBJ2-4
cdr3_aa: CASSRSVEGRHIQYF
cdr3_nt: TGTGCCAGCAGCCGCTCAGTGGAGGGCCGGCACATTCAGTACTTC

v_call: TRBV5-1
clone_size: few
d_call: -
j_call: TRBJ2-5
cdr3_aa: CASRADPAISETQYF
cdr3_nt: TGCGCCAGCAGGGCGGATCCGGCAATTTCAGAGACCCAGTACTTC

v_call: TRBV5-1
clone_size: many
d_call: TRBD1
j_call: TRBJ1-1
cdr3_aa: CASSLEGADTEAFF
cdr3_nt: TGCGCCAGCAGCTTGGAGGGGGCGGACACTGAAGCTTTCTTT

v_call: TRBV25-1
clone_size: -
d_call: TRBD2
j_call: TRBJ2-7
cdr3_aa: CASSEVMGSGRAYEQYF
cdr3_nt: TGTGCCAGCAGTGAGGTAATGGGGAGCGGGAGGGCCTACGAGCAGTACTTC

v_call: TRBV20-1
clone_size: few
d_call: -
j_call: TRBJ1-1
cdr3_aa: CSARDGGGANTEAFF
cdr3_nt: TGCAGTGCTAGAGATGGTGGGGGGGCGAACACTGAAGCTTTCTTT

v_call: TRBV5-1
clone_size: few
d_call: -
j_call: TRBJ2-3
cdr3_aa: CASSLAPTGTTDTQYF
cdr3_nt: TGCGCCAGCAGCTTGGCCCCTACAGGGACCACAGATACGCAGTATTTT

v_call: TRBV12-3/TRBV12-4
clone_size: few
d_call: TRBD1
j_call: TRBJ1-6
cdr3_aa: CASSFQGATSPLHF
cdr3_nt: TGTGCCAGCAGTTTCCAGGGGGCGACTTCACCCCTCCACTTT

v_call: TRBV15
clone_size: -
d_call: TRBD1
j_call: TRBJ2-5
cdr3_aa: CATSTRGSSTETQYF
cdr3_nt: TGTGCCACCAGCACCAGGGGGAGTAGCACAGAGACCCAGTACTTC

v_call: TRBV10-3
clone_size: -
d_call: TRBD2
j_call: TRBJ2-7
cdr3_aa: CGTSGGAYEQYF
cdr3_nt: TGTGGCACCAGCGGGGGGGCCTACGAGCAGTACTTC

v_call: TRBV10-3
clone_size: few
d_call: TRBD1
j_call: TRBJ1-6
cdr3_aa: CAISEIGQGNSPLHF
cdr3_nt: TGTGCCATCAGTGAAATCGGACAGGGAAATTCACCCCTCCACTTT

v_call: TRBV5-1
clone_size: many
d_call: -
j_call: TRBJ2-5
cdr3_aa: CASSFVGETQYF
cdr3_nt: TGCGCCAGCAGCTTCGTAGGAGAGACCCAGTACTTC

v_call: TRBV12-3/TRBV12-4
clone_size: few
d_call: -
j_call: TRBJ2-3
cdr3_aa: CASSTKWTISTDTQYF
cdr3_nt: TGTGCCAGCAGTACTAAGTGGACCATAAGCACAGATACGCAGTATTTT

v_call: TRBV9
clone_size: -
d_call: -
j_call: TRBJ2-5
cdr3_aa: CASSGEPKETQYF
cdr3_nt: TGTGCCAGCAGCGGAGAGCCCAAAGAGACCCAGTACTTC

v_call: TRBV28
clone_size: -
d_call: -
j_call: TRBJ2-3
cdr3_aa: CASNRRSTDTQYF
cdr3_nt: TGTGCCAGCAATAGGAGAAGCACAGATACGCAGTATTTT

v_call: TRBV20-1
clone_size: many
d_call: -
j_call: TRBJ2-3
cdr3_aa: CSASGGTSTDTQYF
cdr3_nt: TGCAGTGCTAGCGGCGGGACTAGCACAGATACGCAGTATTTT

v_call: TRBV3-1
clone_size: -
d_call: -
j_call: TRBJ2-5
cdr3_aa: CASTPSWGMKTQYF
cdr3_nt: TGTGCCAGCACCCCAAGTTGGGGCATGAAGACCCAGTACTTC

v_call: TRBV7-2
clone_size: many
d_call: TRBD1
j_call: TRBJ1-2
cdr3_aa: CASSQRQGADYGYTF
cdr3_nt: TGTGCCAGCAGCCAACGACAGGGGGCCGACTATGGCTACACCTTC

v_call: TRBV5-1
clone_size: few
d_call: -
j_call: TRBJ2-1
cdr3_aa: CASSLAGLGGEQFF
cdr3_nt: TGCGCCAGCAGCCTGGCCGGGCTAGGAGGGGAGCAGTTCTTC

v_call: TRBV2
clone_size: -
d_call: -
j_call: TRBJ2-1
cdr3_aa: CASSEVGYPYNEQFF
cdr3_nt: TGTGCCAGCAGTGAGGTCGGGTACCCCTACAATGAGCAGTTCTTC

v_call: TRBV12-3/TRBV12-4
clone_size: few
d_call: -
j_call: TRBJ2-7
cdr3_aa: CASSLSPREQYF
cdr3_nt: TGTGCCAGCAGTTTATCCCCGAGGGAGCAGTACTTC

v_call: TRBV7-8
clone_size: -
d_call: TRBD2
j_call: TRBJ2-3
cdr3_aa: CASSLIAGAIRLTDTQYF
cdr3_nt: TGTGCCAGCAGCCTCATAGCGGGGGCCATTCGACTCACAGATACGCAGTATTTT

v_call: TRBV5-1
clone_size: few
d_call: -
j_call: TRBJ1-1
cdr3_aa: CASRRILNTEAFF
cdr3_nt: TGCGCCAGCAGACGAATTTTGAACACTGAAGCTTTCTTT

v_call: TRBV12-3/TRBV12-4
clone_size: many
d_call: -
j_call: TRBJ1-4
cdr3_aa: CASREAGPNEKLFF
cdr3_nt: TGTGCCAGCAGGGAAGCGGGACCTAATGAAAAACTGTTTTTT

v_call: TRBV6-2/TRBV6-3
clone_size: -
d_call: -
j_call: TRBJ1-5
cdr3_aa: CASSTGTGWGMNQPQHF
cdr3_nt: TGTGCCAGCAGTACCGGAACAGGGTGGGGGATGAATCAGCCCCAGCATTTT

v_call: TRBV5-5
clone_size: few
d_call: -
j_call: TRBJ2-3
cdr3_aa: CASSLKAAGGFTDTQYF
cdr3_nt: TGTGCCAGCAGCTTAAAGGCGGCAGGGGGGTTCACAGATACGCAGTATTTT

v_call: TRBV6-2/TRBV6-3
clone_size: few
d_call: -
j_call: TRBJ2-7
cdr3_aa: CASSYTETEPRVSVSYEQYF
cdr3_nt: TGTGCCAGCAGTTACACGGAAACTGAGCCCAGAGTCTCTGTCTCCTACGAGCAGTACTTC

v_call: TRBV11-2
clone_size: -
d_call: TRBD2
j_call: TRBJ2-1
cdr3_aa: CASSLVRRLAGGRNEQFF
cdr3_nt: TGTGCCAGCAGCTTAGTACGCCGACTAGCGGGGGGAAGGAATGAGCAGTTCTTC

v_call: TRBV11-1
clone_size: few
d_call: -
j_call: TRBJ1-5
cdr3_aa: CASSLIPWANQPQHF
cdr3_nt: TGTGCCAGCAGCTTGATTCCTTGGGCCAATCAGCCCCAGCATTTT

v_call: TRBV29-1
clone_size: few
d_call: TRBD1
j_call: TRBJ2-7
cdr3_aa: CSVVKGQGSKQYF
cdr3_nt: TGCAGCGTTGTCAAGGGACAGGGCTCCAAGCAGTACTTC

v_call: TRBV14
clone_size: -
d_call: -
j_call: TRBJ2-7
cdr3_aa: CASSQYDEQYF
cdr3_nt: TGTGCCAGCAGCCAATACGACGAGCAGTACTTC

v_call: TRBV7-9
clone_size: -
d_call: -
j_call: TRBJ2-1
cdr3_aa: CASSFTHTHNEQFF
cdr3_nt: TGTGCCAGCAGCTTTACCCACACACACAATGAGCAGTTCTTC

v_call: TRBV5-6
clone_size: few
d_call: -
j_call: TRBJ1-3
cdr3_aa: CASSFYASGNTIYF
cdr3_nt: TGTGCCAGCAGCTTTTACGCCTCTGGAAACACCATATATTTT

v_call: TRBV2
clone_size: many
d_call: -
j_call: TRBJ2-2
cdr3_aa: CASSVIGTGELFF
cdr3_nt: TGTGCCAGCAGTGTGATAGGCACCGGGGAGCTGTTTTTT

v_call: TRBV7-2
clone_size: few
d_call: -
j_call: TRBJ2-3
cdr3_aa: CASSSARADTQYF
cdr3_nt: TGTGCCAGCAGCTCGGCTAGAGCAGATACGCAGTATTTT

v_call: TRBV4-2
clone_size: -
d_call: TRBD2
j_call: TRBJ2-1
cdr3_aa: CASSQDLGGGPIEQFF
cdr3_nt: TGTGCCAGCAGCCAAGATCTGGGGGGAGGGCCGATTGAGCAGTTCTTC

v_call: TRBV4-2
clone_size: few
d_call: TRBD2
j_call: TRBJ2-7
cdr3_aa: CASSQGRTSGFSYEQYF
cdr3_nt: TGTGCCAGCAGCCAAGGGCGGACTAGCGGGTTCTCCTACGAGCAGTACTTC

v_call: TRBV11-2
clone_size: -
d_call: -
j_call: TRBJ2-5
cdr3_aa: CAGKNGTQETQYF
cdr3_nt: TGTGCCGGCAAAAACGGGACTCAAGAGACCCAGTACTTC

v_call: TRBV5-1
clone_size: few
d_call: TRBD1
j_call: TRBJ2-7
cdr3_aa: CASSEPGQALFEQYF
cdr3_nt: TGCGCCAGCAGTGAGCCGGGACAGGCCCTTTTCGAGCAGTACTTC

v_call: TRBV18
clone_size: -
d_call: -
j_call: TRBJ2-7
cdr3_aa: CASSPNTGVDEQYF
cdr3_nt: TGTGCCAGCTCACCCAACACGGGGGTCGACGAGCAGTACTTC

v_call: TRBV7-2
clone_size: -
d_call: -
j_call: TRBJ1-4
cdr3_aa: CASSKYHEEKLFF
cdr3_nt: TGTGCCAGCAGCAAATATCACGAGGAAAAACTGTTTTTT

v_call: TRBV2
clone_size: -
d_call: TRBD1
j_call: TRBJ2-2
cdr3_aa: CASSEQGAPTGELFF
cdr3_nt: TGTGCCAGCAGTGAACAGGGGGCGCCCACCGGGGAGCTGTTTTTT

v_call: TRBV20-1
clone_size: -
d_call: TRBD1
j_call: TRBJ1-6
cdr3_aa: CSARASYDRGGNSPLHF
cdr3_nt: TGCAGTGCTAGAGCTTCATACGACAGGGGCGGTAATTCACCCCTCCACTTT

v_call: TRBV10-3
clone_size: few
d_call: -
j_call: TRBJ2-2
cdr3_aa: CAISKDLTGELFF
cdr3_nt: TGTGCCATCAGTAAAGACCTCACCGGGGAGCTGTTTTTT